The clone carrying this T cell receptor beta chain has just one count. The data derive from a study of blood T cell repertoires in COVID-19. Study overall: The samples span acute and convalescent COVID-19 from the United States, Italy and Spain.

TCRdb keeps only in-frame clones here, not all; method: immunoSEQ multiplex PCR. Here the sample spans about 150,000 clones, about 80% being singletons. The CDR3 totals 14 residues. Trimming removed 2 bases from V and 2 bases from J, with 10 bases in between. The germline CDR1 and CDR2 sequences are SGHAT and FQNNGV. The chain couples TRBV11-2 to TRBJ2-7; D is ambiguous. The TCR originated in a woman aged 60 to 75 with acute or convalescent COVID-19. The sequenced sample was peripheral blood. As DNA, the CDR3 is TGTGCCAGCAGCTTATCCCAGGTACCCTACGAGCAGTACTTC. Translated, it gives CASSLSQVPYEQYF.